The 10 T cell receptor beta chains below were found in one sample sequenced in a study of T cell repertoires in cytomegalovirus infection. TCRdb reprocessed the reads with MiXCR, giving one entry per CDR3 protein. Of 450,000 to 600,000 distinct CDR3 sequences listed, over 9% are singletons. The specimen was PBMCs. The source is a human donor in good health (CMV status not recorded). Some clones in this sample may be carry-over from other donors' samples.

This clonotype has ten or more counts. V gene TRBV3-1 combines with J gene TRBJ1-2, with D uncertain. Germline V gene sequence: CDR1 LGHDT, CDR2 YNNKEL (reference sequence). The CDR3 totals 13 residues. V was pared by 1 base and J by 4 bases, with 7 bases between. CDR3 nucleotide sequence: TGTGCCAGCAGCCAAGTCCGGGGCTATGGCTACACCTTC. This codes for CASSQVRGYGYTF. The full variable domain, completed using reference TRBV3-1 and TRBJ1-2, is DTAVSQTPKYLVTQMGNDKSIKCEQNLGHDTMYWYKQDSKKFLKIMFSYNNKELIINETVPNRFSPKSPDKAHLNLHINSLELGDSAVYFCASSQVRGYGYTFGSGTRLTVV.

This clonotype was observed a few times. Its ends do not fully match the called genes, so a read error is possible. CDR3 in DNA: TGTGCCAGCAGCTTAGTCCTCCGTGGGGAGATCTTT. Amino acid sequence: CASSLVLRGEIF. V and J are TRBV7-9 and TRBJ1-1; D remains unclear. The germline CDR1 and CDR2 sequences are SEHNR and FQNEAQ (reference sequence). The CDR3 loop spans 12 amino acids.

This clonotype was recorded many times. The chain is built from TRBV5-6 and TRBJ2-5, with 13 bases aligning to TRBD2. In germline, CDR1 is SGHDT, CDR2 YYEEEE. CDR3 length: 17 residues. With 4 bases clipped from V and 0 bases from J, the junction kept 6 bases outside the gene matches. CDR3 nucleotides: TGTGCCAGCAGCCCGGGACTAGCGGGGCTGTACCAAGAGACCCAGTACTTC. Encoded protein: CASSPGLAGLYQETQYF.

This clonotype was detected many times. One junction end disagrees with the germline gene, perhaps due to a read error. The V and J genes are TRBV7-8 and TRBJ2-5, with D possibly being TRBD2 (8 bases). There are 15 residues in the CDR3. The germline V gene has CDR1 SGHVS and CDR2 FQNEAQ. CDR3 nucleotides: TGTGCCAGCAGCGTAGCGGGGACAGACAAAGAGACCCAGTACTTC. Translating gives CASSVAGTDKETQYF. The entire variable domain, with the rest obtained from reference TRBV7-8 and TRBJ2-5, is as follows: GAGVSQSPRYKVAKRGQDVALRCDPISGHVSLFWYQQALGQGPEFLTYFQNEAQLDKSGLPSDRFFAERPEGSVSTLKIQRTQQEDSAVYLCASSVAGTDKETQYFGPGTRLLVL.

This clonotype was counted ten times or more. The CDR3 DNA reads as TGTGCCAGCAGTGAAAGGGGTTGGAATTCACCCCTCCACTTT. This translates into CASSERGWNSPLHF. The rearrangement links TRBV2 to TRBJ1-6, with a weak D call TRBD1 (5 bases). The V and J ends lost 2 bases and 7 bases respectively, with 9 bases between them. The CDR3 consists of 14 residues. CDR1 is SNHLY, CDR2 FYNNEI, per germline.

This clonotype was seen ten or more times. The chain joins TRBV18 to TRBJ1-1, with no clear D. Germline assignment: CDR1 KGHSH and CDR2 LQKENI. The CDR3 runs 12 residues. V was shortened by 3 bases and J by 4 bases, with 6 bases between the two germline ends. The CDR3 is CASSPPTTEAFF. CDR3 in DNA: TGTGCCAGCTCACCCCCTACCACTGAAGCTTTCTTT.

The rearrangement joins TRBV20-1 to TRBJ2-1, with 7 positions matching TRBD2. V was pared by 0 bases and J by 7 bases, with 18 bases of the junction left unmatched. The CDR3 is 18 amino acids. Germline V gene sequence: CDR1 DFQATT, CDR2 SNEGSKA (reference sequence). The DNA of the CDR3 is TGCAGTGCTAGAGATCGTATGAGGGCTAGCGGAGCCATTAATGAGCAGTTCTTC. Translation: CSARDRMRASGAINEQFF.

Many counts were recorded for this clonotype. The V and J genes are TRBV7-2 and TRBJ2-1; weak D call: TRBD1 (5 bases). Germline V gene lookup returns CDR1 SGHTA and CDR2 FQGNSA. V lost 5 bases, J lost 5 bases, and 19 bases lay in between. The CDR3 totals 16 residues. For the CDR3, the DNA is TGTGCCAGCAGCCCCTGGCAGGGCCGCTTCGACAATGAGCAGTTCTTC. The encoded protein is CASSPWQGRFDNEQFF.

The sample holds one count of this clonotype. The CDR3: CASSRPPAAYGYTF. CDR3 in DNA: TGTGCCAGCAGTCGACCCCCAGCCGCCTATGGCTACACCTTC. This chain joins TRBV6-6 and TRBJ1-2; D gene unclear. V was cut by 5 bases and J by 4 bases, with 14 bases left in between. CDR1 and CDR2 (germline): MNHNY, SVGAGI (reference sequence). The CDR3 has 14 residues.

This clonotype was observed at least ten times. The chain employs TRBV28 and TRBJ2-1, with 14 bases identical to TRBD2. Trimming cost V 5 bases and J 7 bases; bases outside gene matches: 16. The CDR3 spans 19 residues. Looked up from germline, CDR1 is MDHEN and CDR2 is SYDVKM. The CDR3 loop is CASSPTELGLAGVKNEQFF. CDR3 DNA sequence: TGTGCCAGCAGTCCGACAGAGCTGGGACTAGCGGGAGTCAAGAATGAGCAGTTCTTC.